This T cell receptor beta chain comes out of a study of technical replicates of blood from several donors. TCRdb keeps only in-frame clones here, not all; method: immunoSEQ multiplex PCR. The sample has about 84,000 clones, roughly 97% seen once. Sequenced material: T cells isolated from PBMCs. This receptor was identified in a human donor in good health.

Written as DNA, the CDR3 is TGCGCCAGCAGCCAAAGTGAGACAGGGATCAAGACCCAGTACTTC. Translation gives CASSQSETGIKTQYF. V and J are TRBV4-1 and TRBJ2-5; TRBD1 agrees at 7 bases. Germline V lookup: CDR1 MGHRA, CDR2 YSYEKL. V was clipped by 2 bases and J by 6 bases; unmatched bases: 9. CDR3 length: 15 residues.